This TCR beta chain stems from a study of blood T cell repertoires in COVID-19. At the level of the study: COVID-19 samples from acute and convalescent phases originated in the United States, Italy and Spain. T cells, B-cell-depleted T cells, or PBMCs provided the cDNA or gDNA that served as material.

In the original analysis: How many nucleated cells were present was estimated from reference gene primer amplification. The method was immunoSEQ multiplex PCR; TCRdb's version includes in-frame clones alone and lacks a portion of them. Clonal size and the V and J genes are those of that table, whereas D and trimming came from the DNA. The sample has a few hundred thousand clones, about four fifths seen once. The sequenced sample was peripheral blood. This clonotype was sampled from a woman aged 18-30 years with acute or convalescent COVID-19.

The DNA for the CDR3 is TGTGCCAGCAGGGTAGCGGGAGGGTGGTCCTACGAGCAGTACTTC. Amino acids: CASRVAGGWSYEQYF. This rearrangement joins TRBV6-5 to TRBJ2-7, with 11 bases aligning to TRBD2. V lost 6 bases to trimming and J lost 1 base; unmatched junction nucleotides: 5. Germline CDR1 is MNHEY and CDR2 is SVGAGI. The CDR3 is 15 residues long.